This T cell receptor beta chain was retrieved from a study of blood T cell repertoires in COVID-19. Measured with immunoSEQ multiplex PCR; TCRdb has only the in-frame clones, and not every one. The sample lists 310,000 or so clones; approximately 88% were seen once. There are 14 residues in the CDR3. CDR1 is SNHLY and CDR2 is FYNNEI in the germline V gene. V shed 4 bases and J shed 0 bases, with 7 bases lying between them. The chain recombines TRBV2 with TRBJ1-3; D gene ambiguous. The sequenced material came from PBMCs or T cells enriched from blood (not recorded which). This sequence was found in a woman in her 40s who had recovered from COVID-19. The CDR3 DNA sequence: TGTGCCAGCAGTGGGCACCACTCTGGAAACACCATATATTTT. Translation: CASSGHHSGNTIYF.